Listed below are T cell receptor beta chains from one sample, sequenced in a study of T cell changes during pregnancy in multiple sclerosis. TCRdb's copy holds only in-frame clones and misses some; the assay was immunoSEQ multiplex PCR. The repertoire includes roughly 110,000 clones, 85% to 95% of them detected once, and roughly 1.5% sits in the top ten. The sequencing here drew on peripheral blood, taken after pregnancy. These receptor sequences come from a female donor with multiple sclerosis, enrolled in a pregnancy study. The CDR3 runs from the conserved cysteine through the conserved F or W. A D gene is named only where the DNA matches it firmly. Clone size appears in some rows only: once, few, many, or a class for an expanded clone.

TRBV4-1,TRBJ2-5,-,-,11,TGCGCCAGCAGCAACAGGGAGACCCAGTACTTC,CASSNRETQYF
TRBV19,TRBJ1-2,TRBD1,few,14,TGTGCCAGTACCACCGGACAGGGGGTTTATGGCTACACCTTC,CASTTGQGVYGYTF
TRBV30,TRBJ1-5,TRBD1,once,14,TGTGCCTGGAGCCTGGGCAGGGGGAGTCAGCCCCAGCATTTT,CAWSLGRGSQPQHF
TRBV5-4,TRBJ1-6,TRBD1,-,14,TGTGCCAGCAGCTTGGGGGACAGAAATTCACCCCTCCACTTT,CASSLGDRNSPLHF
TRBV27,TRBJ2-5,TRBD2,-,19,TGTGCCAGCAGTTTGGCGGGCATTCCGCTAGCGGGATACCAAGAGACCCAGTACTTC,CASSLAGIPLAGYQETQYF
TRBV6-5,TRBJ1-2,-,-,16,TGTGCCAGCAGTTCCCTGACAGTGGGAAGGAACTATGGCTACACCTTC,CASSSLTVGRNYGYTF
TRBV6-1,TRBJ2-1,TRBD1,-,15,TGTGCCAGCACCATTAGGGGGCAGGTCGTCAATGAGCAGTTCTTC,CASTIRGQVVNEQFF
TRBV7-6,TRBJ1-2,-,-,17,TGTGCCAGCAGCTTATTATCAAACAGCCCAGCTAACTATGGCTACACCTTC,CASSLLSNSPANYGYTF
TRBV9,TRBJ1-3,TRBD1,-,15,TGTGCCAGCAGCGCGACAGGGTTCACTGGAAACACCATATATTTT,CASSATGFTGNTIYF
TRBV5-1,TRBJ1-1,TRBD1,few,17,TGCGCCAGCAGTGACCCTAAGGGACCCGACAGGGACACTGAAGCTTTCTTT,CASSDPKGPDRDTEAFF
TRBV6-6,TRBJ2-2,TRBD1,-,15,TGTGCCACCTCGGACAGGCGGGCGAACACCGGGGAGCTGTTTTTT,CATSDRRANTGELFF
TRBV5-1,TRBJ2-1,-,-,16,TGCGCCACTCGCGTCGGGAGTATAAGGGGGCACAATGAGCAGTTCTTC,CATRVGSIRGHNEQFF
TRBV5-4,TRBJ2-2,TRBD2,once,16,TGTGCCAGCAGCTTGGGTGTAGCGGGGAAGGCCGGGGAGCTGTTTTTT,CASSLGVAGKAGELFF
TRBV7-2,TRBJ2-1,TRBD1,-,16,TGTGCCAGCAGCTTAGCAAAAGGACAGGGGGCGAGTAAGCAGTTCTTC,CASSLAKGQGASKQFF
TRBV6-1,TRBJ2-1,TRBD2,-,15,TGTGCCAGCAGGCGACTAGCGGGGGGGCCCGCTGAGCAGTTCTTC,CASRRLAGGPAEQFF
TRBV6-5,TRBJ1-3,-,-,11,TGTGCCAGCATCGACCGACTCACCATATATTTT,CASIDRLTIYF
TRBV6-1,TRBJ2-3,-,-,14,TGTGCCAGCAGTGGGGGACACCGCACAGATACGCAGTATTTT,CASSGGHRTDTQYF
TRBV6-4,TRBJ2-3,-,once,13,TGTGCCAGCAGTGACACTTTCACAGATACGCAGTATTTT,CASSDTFTDTQYF
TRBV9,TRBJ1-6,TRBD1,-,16,TGTGCCAGCAGCGGCCCGGGGACAGACGCTAATTCACCCCTCCACTTT,CASSGPGTDANSPLHF
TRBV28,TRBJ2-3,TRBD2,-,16,TGTGCCAGCAGTCCCCTAAGGGGAGGGTCGGCAGATACGCAGTATTTT,CASSPLRGGSADTQYF
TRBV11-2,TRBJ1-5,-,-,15,TGTGCCAGCAGCTTAGACGGGGATAGCAATCAGCCCCAGCATTTT,CASSLDGDSNQPQHF
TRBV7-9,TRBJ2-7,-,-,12,TGTGCCAGCAGGGCGACTACCTACGAGCAGTACTTC,CASRATTYEQYF
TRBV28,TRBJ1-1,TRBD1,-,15,TGTGCCAGCAGCGCACCGACAGGGTCGAACACTGAAGCTTTCTTT,CASSAPTGSNTEAFF
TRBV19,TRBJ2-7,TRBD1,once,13,TGTGCCAGTAGTGAGGGACAGTCTAGCGAGCAGTACTTC,CASSEGQSSEQYF
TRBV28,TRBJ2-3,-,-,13,TGTGCCAGCAGAACTGGAGGGCGGGAAACGCAGTATTTT,CASRTGGRETQYF
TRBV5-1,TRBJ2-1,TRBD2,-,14,TGCGCCAGCGGACTAGCGGGAGGGGGAAATGAGCAGTTCTTC,CASGLAGGGNEQFF
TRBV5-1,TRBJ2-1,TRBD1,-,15,TGCGCCAGCAGCTTGGCCGGGACAGTATACAATGAGCAGTTCTTC,CASSLAGTVYNEQFF
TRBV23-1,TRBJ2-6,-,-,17,TGCGCCAGCAGTCCCAGCCCACAGGGATTTGGGGCCAACGTCCTGACTTTC,CASSPSPQGFGANVLTF
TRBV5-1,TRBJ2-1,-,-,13,TGCGCCAGCAGCTTGGTTCTGGGGAGTGAGCAGTTCTTC,CASSLVLGSEQFF
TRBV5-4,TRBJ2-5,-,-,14,TGTGCCAGCAGCTTGGACAGGGCGGCAGAGACCCAGTACTTC,CASSLDRAAETQYF
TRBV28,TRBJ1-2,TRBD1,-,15,TGTGCCAGCAGTCGACGGGACAGGCTGAACTATGGCTACACCTTC,CASSRRDRLNYGYTF
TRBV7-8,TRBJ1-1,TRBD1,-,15,TGTGCCAGCAGCTTAGGTGCCAGGGGGAGCACTGAAGCTTTCTTT,CASSLGARGSTEAFF
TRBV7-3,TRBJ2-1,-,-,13,TGTGCCAGCAGCTCCAAGGCAGGGAATGAGCAGTTCTTC,CASSSKAGNEQFF
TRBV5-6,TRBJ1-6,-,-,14,TGTGCCAGCAGCCGAGCGGGCCCCAATTCACCCCTCCACTTT,CASSRAGPNSPLHF
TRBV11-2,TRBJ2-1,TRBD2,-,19,TGTGCCAGCAGCTACCGACTAGCGGGAGGGCTCAGCTCCTACAATGAGCAGTTCTTC,CASSYRLAGGLSSYNEQFF
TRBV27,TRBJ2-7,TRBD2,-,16,TGTGCCAGCAGGGGAATAACAGGGACTAGGAAGGGCGAGCAGTACTTC,CASRGITGTRKGEQYF